These T cell receptor beta chains were read from a single sample in a study of PD-L1 blockade in urothelial cancer. The protocol was immunoSEQ multiplex PCR, while the TCRdb copy is restricted to in-frame clones and leaves out a portion. The sample records 45,000 to 55,000 clones, 70% to 90% being singletons. This sample comprised PBMCs, obtained around atezolizumab (anti-PD-L1) treatment. Every receptor here comes from a man in his fifties or sixties with urothelial cancer. CDR3s include the opening cysteine and the closing phenylalanine or tryptophan. The D gene is left open where the match is weak. Not all rows give a size; the values are once, few, many and, for expanded clones, a class.

TRBV6-6	TRBJ1-4	NA	NA	CASSYSLEVEKLFF	TGTGCCAGCAGTTATTCCCTAGAGGTAGAAAAACTGTTTTTT
TRBV12-1	TRBJ1-1	few	NA	CASRSVECHTEAFF	TGTGCCAGCCGGTCGGTCGAGTGCCACACTGAAGCTTTCTTT
TRBV15	TRBJ1-4	NA	NA	CATSREAGDEKLFF	TGTGCCACCAGCAGAGAGGCAGGGGACGAAAAACTGTTTTTT
TRBV5-1	TRBJ1-1	once	TRBD1	CASSLDTNRGRHTEAFF	TGCGCCAGCAGCTTGGATACCAACAGGGGGCGCCACACTGAAGCTTTCTTT
TRBV30	TRBJ1-5	NA	NA	CAWSAGLSNQPQHF	TGTGCCTGGAGTGCGGGTCTTAGCAATCAGCCCCAGCATTTT
TRBV11-2	TRBJ2-3	once	TRBD2	CASSPGLATDTQYF	TGTGCCAGCAGCCCGGGACTAGCAACAGATACGCAGTATTTT
TRBV10-3	TRBJ1-1	once	TRBD1	CATQGASDPNTEAFF	TGTGCCACGCAGGGGGCCTCCGACCCGAACACTGAAGCTTTCTTT
TRBV9	TRBJ1-3	NA	TRBD1	CASSVGQGPGNTIYF	TGTGCCAGCAGCGTCGGACAGGGTCCTGGAAACACCATATATTTT
TRBV30	TRBJ2-5	NA	TRBD2	CAWSPRGGETQYF	TGTGCCTGGAGTCCTCGGGGAGGGGAGACCCAGTACTTC
TRBV27	TRBJ2-2	NA	TRBD2	CASGLRIAGGTGELFF	TGTGCCAGCGGTTTAAGGATAGCGGGGGGGACCGGGGAGCTGTTTTTT
TRBV5-1	TRBJ2-5	NA	TRBD1	CASREGGEETQYF	TGCGCCAGCAGGGAAGGGGGCGAGGAGACCCAGTACTTC
TRBV30	TRBJ1-2	NA	NA	CAWSVKTGGYTF	TGTGCCTGGAGTGTAAAGACGGGAGGCTACACCTTC
TRBV19	TRBJ2-3	NA	TRBD2	CASRSPSGNTDTQYF	TGTGCCAGTAGAAGTCCTAGCGGGAACACAGATACGCAGTATTTT
TRBV19	TRBJ1-1	few	NA	CASSDNSRERAFF	TGTGCCAGTAGTGACAATTCGCGGGAGAGAGCTTTCTTT
TRBV28	TRBJ2-7	NA	TRBD2	CASNHWQRSAGGTGSYEQYF	TGTGCCAGCAACCACTGGCAGAGGTCAGCGGGGGGGACGGGCTCCTACGAGCAGTACTTC
TRBV7-8	TRBJ1-2	NA	NA	CASSRTEEQVYGYTF	TGTGCCAGCAGCCGAACAGAAGAACAAGTATATGGCTACACCTTC
TRBV7-2	TRBJ1-3	once	TRBD1	CASSLDRSVGNTIYF	TGTGCCAGCAGTTTGGACAGGTCGGTGGGAAACACCATATATTTT
TRBV4-3	TRBJ1-3	NA	NA	CASSQDSATGNTIYF	TGCGCCAGCAGCCAAGATAGTGCGACTGGAAACACCATATATTTT
TRBV4-1	TRBJ2-7	NA	NA	CASSQSPVSAGALYEQYF	TGCGCCAGCAGCCAAAGCCCCGTAAGTGCGGGGGCCCTCTACGAGCAGTACTTC
TRBV14	TRBJ1-1	NA	NA	CASSVRGYATEAFF	TGTGCCAGCAGCGTTAGAGGGTACGCCACTGAAGCTTTCTTT
TRBV30	TRBJ2-1	NA	TRBD1	CAWRGQGATGEQFF	TGTGCCTGGAGAGGACAGGGGGCGACTGGTGAGCAGTTCTTC
TRBV5-1	TRBJ1-2	NA	TRBD1	CASSLAADRGDHGYTF	TGCGCCAGCAGCTTGGCCGCCGACAGGGGAGATCATGGCTACACCTTC
TRBV4-1	TRBJ1-4	NA	NA	CASSQALDISREKLFF	TGCGCCAGCAGCCAAGCGTTGGACATTAGTAGGGAAAAACTGTTTTTT
TRBV6-6	TRBJ1-4	NA	NA	CASSSNRRENEKLFF	TGTGCCAGCAGTTCCAACAGGCGAGAGAATGAAAAACTGTTTTTT
TRBV6-1	TRBJ2-7	NA	NA	CASSLWRGQVGEQYF	TGTGCCAGCAGCCTCTGGCGGGGGCAAGTTGGCGAGCAGTACTTC
TRBV6-1	TRBJ1-2	NA	TRBD1	CASSGDDRGHYGYTF	TGTGCCAGCAGTGGGGACGACAGGGGGCATTATGGCTACACCTTC
TRBV9	TRBJ2-1	NA	TRBD2	CASSPNLLDSGGYNEQFF	TGTGCCAGCAGCCCCAATTTGTTAGATAGCGGGGGTTACAATGAGCAGTTCTTC
TRBV2	TRBJ1-6	few	NA	CASSDAASPLHF	TGTGCCAGCAGTGATGCGGCATCGCCCCTCCACTTT
TRBV7-4	TRBJ2-2	NA	NA	CARGITGELFF	TGTGCCCGAGGGATTACCGGGGAGCTGTTTTTT
TRBV9	TRBJ2-3	NA	TRBD2	CASSVRGGRTDTQYF	TGTGCCAGCAGCGTACGCGGGGGTCGCACAGATACGCAGTATTTT
TRBV7-9	TRBJ2-3	once	NA	CASSSSGSSTDTQYF	TGTGCCAGCAGCTCCTCGGGTTCTAGCACAGATACGCAGTATTTT
TRBV5-4	TRBJ2-7	NA	TRBD2	CASSLRSGGLSYEQYF	TGTGCCAGCAGCTTGCGGTCGGGGGGTCTTTCCTACGAGCAGTACTTC
TRBV2	TRBJ2-5	NA	NA	CASSGRQFQETQYF	TGTGCCAGCAGTGGTCGACAGTTTCAAGAGACCCAGTACTTC
TRBV7-2	TRBJ1-1	NA	NA	CASSLNSNTEAFF	TGTGCCAGCAGTTTAAATTCAAATACTGAAGCTTTCTTT
TRBV6-1	TRBJ2-7	NA	TRBD1	CASRGTGEFYEQYF	TGTGCCAGCAGGGGGACAGGGGAGTTCTACGAGCAGTACTTC
TRBV6-1	TRBJ2-7	NA	NA	CASSVRGGSYEQYF	TGTGCCAGCAGTGTCAGGGGAGGGTCCTACGAGCAGTACTTC
TRBV10-3	TRBJ2-3	NA	TRBD2	CAISGGLIAGSGNTDTQYF	TGTGCCATCAGTGGAGGGCTGATAGCGGGGTCCGGGAACACAGATACGCAGTATTTT
TRBV18	TRBJ2-1	NA	NA	CASSPELVSRYNEQFF	TGTGCCAGCTCACCCGAACTAGTCTCACGGTACAATGAGCAGTTCTTC
TRBV30	TRBJ2-1	once	TRBD1	CAWSSQGAVYNEQFF	TGTGCCTGGAGTTCACAGGGGGCAGTCTACAATGAGCAGTTCTTC
TRBV5-1	TRBJ1-6	NA	NA	CASSRQELSSYNSPLHF	TGCGCCAGCAGCCGTCAGGAACTGAGCTCCTATAATTCACCCCTCCACTTT
TRBV6-1	TRBJ1-2	NA	NA	CATLWGPNYGYTF	TGTGCCACCTTGTGGGGGCCTAACTATGGCTACACCTTC
TRBV11-2	TRBJ1-6	NA	NA	CASSFVSGLGVSSPLHF	TGTGCCAGCAGCTTCGTTTCAGGGCTTGGGGTGAGTTCACCCCTCCACTTT
TRBV18	TRBJ2-5	NA	TRBD1	CASSPRGTGPGETQYF	TGTGCCAGCTCACCGAGGGGGACAGGGCCGGGAGAGACCCAGTACTTC
TRBV5-4	TRBJ2-1	NA	NA	CASSYDSFSYNEQFF	TGTGCCAGCAGCTACGACAGTTTCTCCTACAATGAGCAGTTCTTC
TRBV6-6	TRBJ2-7	NA	TRBD1	CASTNPGTGLSYEQYF	TGTGCCAGCACCAACCCCGGGACAGGCTTATCCTACGAGCAGTACTTC
TRBV5-1	TRBJ1-1	NA	NA	CASSFLTANTEAFF	TGCGCCAGCAGCTTTCTTACAGCGAACACTGAAGCTTTCTTT
TRBV5-1	TRBJ2-1	NA	NA	CASSSTRGTNNEQFF	TGCGCCAGCAGCTCCACAAGGGGTACCAACAATGAGCAGTTCTTC
TRBV9	TRBJ1-1	once	NA	CASSPGPDTEAFF	TGTGCCAGCAGCCCAGGCCCGGACACTGAAGCTTTCTTT
TRBV28	TRBJ1-5	NA	NA	CASSPLDRPQHF	TGTGCCAGCAGTCCCCTGGACAGGCCCCAGCATTTT
TRBV19	TRBJ2-7	NA	TRBD2	CASSRGGTYEQYF	TGTGCCAGTAGCCGGGGGGGGACCTACGAGCAGTACTTC
TRBV4-2	TRBJ1-6	NA	TRBD1	CASRPGTGNSPLHF	TGTGCCAGCCGACCCGGGACAGGGAATTCACCCCTCCACTTT
TRBV5-6	TRBJ2-1	NA	TRBD2	CASSLVSGGRNEQFF	TGTGCCAGCAGCTTGGTGAGCGGGGGGAGAAATGAGCAGTTCTTC
TRBV7-9	TRBJ2-2	NA	TRBD1	CASSLRTGGDTGELFF	TGTGCCAGCAGCTTACGGACAGGGGGTGATACCGGGGAGCTGTTTTTT
TRBV2	TRBJ2-3	NA	NA	CASSPVDTQYF	TGTGCCAGCAGTCCTGTGGATACGCAGTATTTT